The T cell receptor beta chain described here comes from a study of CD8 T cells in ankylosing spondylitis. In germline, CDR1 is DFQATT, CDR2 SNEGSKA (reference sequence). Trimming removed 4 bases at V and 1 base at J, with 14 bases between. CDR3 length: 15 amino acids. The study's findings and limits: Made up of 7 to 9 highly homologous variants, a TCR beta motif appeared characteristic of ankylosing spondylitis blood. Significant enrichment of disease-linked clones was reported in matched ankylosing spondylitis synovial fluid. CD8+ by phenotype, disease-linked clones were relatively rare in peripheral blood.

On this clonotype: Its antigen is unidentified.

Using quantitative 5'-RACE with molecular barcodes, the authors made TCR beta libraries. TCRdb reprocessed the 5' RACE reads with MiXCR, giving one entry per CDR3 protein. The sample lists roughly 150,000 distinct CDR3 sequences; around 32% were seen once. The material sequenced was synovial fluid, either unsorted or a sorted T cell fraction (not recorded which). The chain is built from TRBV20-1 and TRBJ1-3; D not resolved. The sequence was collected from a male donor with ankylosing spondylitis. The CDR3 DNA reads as TGCAGTGCTATGCCTTTTGGGCAGTCTGGAAACACCATATATTTT. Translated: CSAMPFGQSGNTIYF.